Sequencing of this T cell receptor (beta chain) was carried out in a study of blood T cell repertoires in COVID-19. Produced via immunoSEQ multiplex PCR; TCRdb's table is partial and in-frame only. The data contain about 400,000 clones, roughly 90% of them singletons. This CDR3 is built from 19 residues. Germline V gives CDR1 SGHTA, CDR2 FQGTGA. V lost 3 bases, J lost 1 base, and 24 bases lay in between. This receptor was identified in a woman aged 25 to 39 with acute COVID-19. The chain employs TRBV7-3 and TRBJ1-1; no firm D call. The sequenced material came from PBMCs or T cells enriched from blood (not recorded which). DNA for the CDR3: TGTGCCAGCAGCTTGTTGCAGGTTCGTCTTGGCGAATGGAACACTGAAGCTTTCTTT. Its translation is CASSLLQVRLGEWNTEAFF.